Below, 8 T cell receptor beta chains from the same sample are listed, as sequenced in a study of control samples from healthy donors and cancer patients. Profiling relied on immunoSEQ multiplex PCR, and the TCRdb table lists in-frame clones only, not all of them. The table shows some 44,000 clones, with just over 70% occurring only once. Input material: formalin-fixed, paraffin-embedded tissue. Source of these receptors: a male donor with melanoma.

V usage is TRBV5-1 and J usage is TRBJ2-6; the D gene could be TRBD1 or TRBD2 (5 bases each). Germline-derived CDR1 and CDR2 are SGHRS and YFSETQ. CDR3 length: 15 residues. V was clipped by 5 bases and J by 2 bases, with 11 bases between them. The CDR3 DNA is TGCGCCAGCAGTCTGGGGGACCCTGGGGCCAACGTCCTGACTTTC. Protein sequence: CASSLGDPGANVLTF.

The rearrangement uses TRBV30 and TRBJ1-5; weak D call: TRBD1 (6 bases). CDR3 length equals 13 residues. V was shortened by 1 base and J by 7 bases, with 11 bases between the two germline ends. CDR1 and CDR2 (germline): GTSNPN, SVGIG (reference sequence). CDR3 sequence reads: CAWSGQAPQPQHF. The CDR3 DNA is TGTGCCTGGAGTGGACAGGCCCCCCAGCCCCAGCATTTT.

This clone appeared once. CDR3 in DNA: TGCGCCAGCAGCTTGTCGGGGGGTCGAGAGACCCAGTACTTC. The encoded protein is CASSLSGGRETQYF. The chain joins TRBV5-1 to TRBJ2-5, with 7 bases fitting TRBD2. The CDR3 runs to 14 residues. Looked up from germline, CDR1 is SGHRS and CDR2 is YFSETQ. Trimming cost V 1 base and J 4 bases; bases outside gene matches: 4. The whole variable domain, remainder taken from reference TRBV5-1 and TRBJ2-5, is KAGVTQTPRYLIKTRGQQVTLSCSPISGHRSVSWYQQTPGQGLQFLFEYFSETQRNKGNFPGRFSGRQFSNSRSEMNVSTLELGDSALYLCASSLSGGRETQYFGPGTRLLVL.

This clone came up many times. The chain uses TRBV10-3 and TRBJ2-2; no reliable D call. CDR1 is ENHRY and CDR2 is SYGVKD in the germline V gene. The CDR3 is 12 amino acids. V dropped 3 bases and J dropped 4 bases, with 3 bases sitting between them. The CDR3 protein is CAISDGTGELFF. The CDR3 DNA reads as TGTGCCATCAGTGATGGCACCGGGGAGCTGTTTTTT.

The chain is built from TRBV7-9 and TRBJ2-1; TRBD2 matches at 14 bases. V trimming: 5 bases; J trimming: 7 bases; junction bases outside the gene matches: 4. The CDR3 loop spans 15 amino acids. CDR1 is SEHNR, CDR2 FQNEAQ, per germline (reference sequence). Here the CDR3 reads CASSQGLAGVNEQFF. The CDR3 DNA sequence: TGTGCCAGCAGCCAGGGACTAGCGGGAGTAAATGAGCAGTTCTTC.

CDR3 sequence (DNA): TGTGCCAGCAGCCTGCAGGGGGGAGGCCTCACGGAGACCCAGTACTTC. This sequence encodes CASSLQGGGLTETQYF. The rearrangement uses TRBV5-6 and TRBJ2-5, with a tentative D call TRBD1 (7 bases). The CDR3 is 16 residues long. V lost 4 bases and J lost 5, with 21 bases in between. CDR1 is SGHDT, CDR2 YYEEEE, per germline.

The chain employs TRBV24-1 and TRBJ2-3, with D possibly matching TRBD2 (6 bases). The V and J ends lost 7 bases and 1 base respectively, with 11 bases between them. The CDR3 has 14 residues. Germline CDR1 reads KGHDR; CDR2 reads SFDVKD. The CDR3 reads CATSRGAGTDTQYF. For the CDR3, the DNA is TGTGCCACCAGCCGCGGGGCGGGCACAGATACGCAGTATTTT.

The V call is TRBV3-1 (or the pseudogene TRBV3-2), the J call TRBJ2-3, with 10 positions matching TRBD2. V lost 4 bases and J lost 5; bases outside the gene matches: 3. This CDR3 is built from 14 residues. CDR1 is LGHDT, CDR2 YNNKEL, per germline (reference sequence). The CDR3 loop reads CASSPGLAIDTQYF. In nucleotides, the CDR3 is TGTGCCAGCAGCCCGGGACTAGCGATAGATACGCAGTATTTT.